These 27 T cell receptor beta chains were all obtained from the same sample, sequenced in a study of T cell responses to AZD1222 COVID-19 vaccine. Here immunoSEQ multiplex PCR was the method, and the copy in TCRdb shows in-frame clones only, minus some. Among approximately 160,000 clones, approximately 93% were seen once, and the ten largest hold over 0.7%. The source was peripheral blood, collected on day 0 of AZD1222 vaccination. Source of these receptors: an adult in good health.

The chain is built from TRBV15 and TRBJ2-7; 7 bases are a match to TRBD1. There are 14 residues in the CDR3. J gave up 6 bases and V 2 bases, and 7 bases lay outside the gene matches. Germline CDR1 and CDR2: LNHNV and YYDKDF (reference sequence). The DNA for the CDR3 is TGTGCCACCAGCAGACCCGTAGGGGGCCGCGAGCAGTACTTC. This gives the protein CATSRPVGGREQYF.

The gene calls are TRBV4-1 and TRBJ2-5; 10 positions match TRBD2. After removal of 4 bases from V and 5 bases from J, the junction contained 13 bases not matched to a gene. The CDR3 totals 17 residues. CDR1 and CDR2 (germline): MGHRA, YSYEKL. The CDR3 spells CASSRVQGTSVSETQYF. The CDR3 nucleotides read TGCGCCAGCAGCCGCGTACAAGGGACTAGCGTCTCGGAGACCCAGTACTTC.

The rearrangement uses TRBV9 and TRBJ1-1; D is unclear. V shed 0 bases and J shed 4 bases, with 7 bases lying between them. The CDR3 covers 13 residues. CDR1 and CDR2 from the germline V gene are SGDLS and YYNGEE. The CDR3 region is CASSVVTGTEAFF. In nucleotides, the CDR3 is TGTGCCAGCAGCGTAGTGACGGGCACTGAAGCTTTCTTT.

V usage is TRBV7-4 and J usage is TRBJ1-5; no reliable D call. Germline V gene data show CDR1 as SGHVT and CDR2 as SQSDAQ. The V end was cut by 4 bases, the J end by 0 bases, with 7 bases between. The CDR3 spans 14 residues. CDR3 region: CASSSWHSNQPQHF. As DNA, the CDR3 is TGTGCCAGCAGCTCCTGGCATAGCAATCAGCCCCAGCATTTT.

The CDR3 sequence: CASSVQGIGNEQFF. CDR3 bases: TGTGCCAGCAGCGTACAAGGGATTGGCAATGAGCAGTTCTTC. The chain carries TRBV9 and TRBJ2-1; D not resolved. In germline, CDR1 is SGDLS, CDR2 YYNGEE. V was clipped by 1 base and J by 6 bases, with 11 bases between them. This CDR3 is 14 amino acids long.

The chain joins TRBV9 to TRBJ1-2; D ambiguous. V was cut by 4 bases and J by 2 bases, with 15 bases left in between. Per the germline V gene, CDR1 is SGDLS and CDR2 is YYNGEE. The CDR3 extends over 15 amino acids. The DNA for the CDR3 is TGTGCCAGCAGCCCCTCTCAGACGAAAAACTATGGCTACACCTTC. Protein: CASSPSQTKNYGYTF.

The V call is TRBV6-5, the J call TRBJ1-2; no reliable D call. Germline loops: CDR1 MNHEY, CDR2 SVGAGI. The CDR3 is made up of 14 amino acids. The V and J ends lost 3 bases and 8 bases respectively, with 16 bases between them. The CDR3 region is CASSYMTGVWGYTF. DNA for the CDR3: TGTGCCAGCAGTTATATGACGGGAGTCTGGGGCTACACCTTC.

The chain carries TRBV7-9 and TRBJ1-3; TRBD1 agrees at 10 bases. The junction had 5 bases not matched to a gene; V was cut back by 3 bases and J by 0 bases. Germline CDR1 SEHNR, CDR2 FQNEAQ (reference sequence). This CDR3 is 17 amino acids long. CDR3 loop: CASSLGQGLYSGNTIYF. In DNA form, the CDR3 reads TGTGCCAGCAGCTTGGGACAGGGGTTGTACTCTGGAAACACCATATATTTT.

The rearrangement uses TRBV28 and TRBJ2-7; TRBD2 matches 7 bases. V gave up 5 bases and J gave up 0 bases; unmatched junction bases: 7. The germline gives CDR1 MDHEN, CDR2 SYDVKM. The CDR3 totals 15 residues. In DNA, the CDR3 is TGTGCCAGCAGTCAAGCGGGGAGGAGCTCCTACGAGCAGTACTTC. As protein: CASSQAGRSSYEQYF.

The chain links TRBV5-1 to TRBJ2-3; D unresolved. Germline values: CDR1 SGHRS, CDR2 YFSETQ. Trimming cost V 0 bases and J 0 bases, with 8 bases left between them. CDR3 length: 15 amino acids. The CDR3 loop is CASSLAAYSTDTQYF. CDR3 in DNA: TGCGCCAGCAGCTTGGCCGCTTATAGCACAGATACGCAGTATTTT.

The chain joins TRBV28 to TRBJ2-7; 7 nucleotides line up with TRBD1. Per the germline V gene, CDR1 is MDHEN and CDR2 is SYDVKM. The V and J ends lost 8 bases and 4 bases, in that order; junction bases with no gene match: 8. CDR3 size: 13 residues. The CDR3 protein is CASSTGWEYEQYF. The CDR3 bases are TGTGCCAGCTCGACAGGGTGGGAGTACGAGCAGTACTTC.

CDR3 amino acids: CASLDRGGDRSTEAFF. CDR3 in DNA: TGCGCCAGTCTGGACAGGGGTGGGGATCGCAGCACTGAAGCTTTCTTT. The V call is TRBV10-2, the J call TRBJ1-1; 9 bases agree with TRBD1. The CDR3 length is 16 residues. V lost 9 bases to trimming and J lost 4 bases; unmatched junction nucleotides: 15. The V gene's germline CDR1 is WSHSY and CDR2 SAAADI.

This clone was counted a single time. The rearrangement uses TRBV5-1 and TRBJ2-1, with D possibly matching TRBD2 (6 bases). The CDR3 length is 15 residues. Per germline, CDR1 SGHRS and CDR2 YFSETQ. V was cut by 7 bases and J by 5 bases, with 19 bases left in between. The chain's CDR3 is CASRRDFRIDNEQFF. The CDR3 bases are TGCGCCAGCCGGAGGGACTTCCGGATCGACAATGAGCAGTTCTTC.

The genes are TRBV28 and TRBJ2-1, with D unresolved. This CDR3 contains 13 residues. The germline V gene encodes CDR1 MDHEN and CDR2 SYDVKM. The V end was cut by 5 bases, the J end by 5 bases, with 10 bases between. The CDR3 sequence: CASSPPSHNEQFF. CDR3 DNA sequence: TGTGCCAGCAGTCCCCCGAGTCACAATGAGCAGTTCTTC. Complete variable domain (other parts from reference TRBV28 and TRBJ2-1): DVKVTQSSRYLVKRTGEKVFLECVQDMDHENMFWYRQDPGLGLRLIYFSYDVKMKEKGDIPEGYSVSREKKERFSLILESASTNQTSMYLCASSPPSHNEQFFGPGTRLTVL.

Written as DNA, the CDR3 is TGTGCCAGCAGCGAAGGTAGCGGGGGGTACAATGAGCAGTTCTTC. It is translated as CASSEGSGGYNEQFF. J is TRBJ2-1 and V is TRBV9; 10 nucleotides align to TRBD2. Looked up from germline, CDR1 is SGDLS and CDR2 is YYNGEE. This CDR3 region has 15 residues. V lost 3 bases, J lost 4 bases, and 4 bases stayed unmatched.

The rearrangement uses TRBV6-5 and TRBJ1-2; 7 positions match TRBD1. Trimming cost V 10 bases and J 5 bases; bases outside gene matches: 13. This CDR3 spans 14 amino acids. CDR1 and CDR2 from the germline V gene are MNHEY and SVGAGI. In DNA form, the CDR3 reads TGTGCCACAACCGACAGGGTGCAAGCTTATGGCTACACCTTC. Translation gives CATTDRVQAYGYTF.

This clone came up once. J is TRBJ1-2 and V is TRBV28; D remains ambiguous. This CDR3 spans 12 amino acids. The germline CDR1 and CDR2 sequences are MDHEN and SYDVKM. The germline V and J ends were trimmed by 8 bases and 0 bases, with 7 bases remaining between them. The CDR3 loop is CASGTTNYGYTF. As DNA, the CDR3 is TGTGCCAGCGGCACGACTAACTATGGCTACACCTTC.

This chain links TRBV6-5 with TRBJ2-7, with 9 bases that match TRBD1. Germline CDR1 is MNHEY and CDR2 is SVGAGI. J lost 4 bases, V lost 4 bases, and 5 bases had no gene match. The CDR3 covers 14 residues. CDR3 residues: CASSFDRGWYEQYF. DNA for the CDR3: TGTGCCAGCAGTTTCGACAGGGGGTGGTACGAGCAGTACTTC.

The genes are TRBV12-3 or TRBV12-4 and TRBJ1-6; possible D gene TRBD1, 5 bases. CDR3 length: 13 amino acids. The V end was cut by 6 bases, the J end by 8 bases, with 11 bases between. The CDR3 region has the DNA TGTGCCAGCAGCGGGACCGCCTATTCACCCCTCCACTTT. This gives the protein CASSGTAYSPLHF.

The chain joins TRBV6-5 to TRBJ2-2; possibly TRBD1 for D (5 bases). The CDR3 totals 16 residues. V shed 0 bases and J shed 2 bases, with 10 bases lying between them. Germline values: CDR1 MNHEY, CDR2 SVGAGI. This CDR3 is CASSYSGQGNTGELFF. CDR3 DNA: TGTGCCAGCAGTTACTCTGGGCAGGGAAACACCGGGGAGCTGTTTTTT.

J is TRBJ2-5 and V is TRBV5-1, with 7 bases fitting TRBD2. Germline trimming cut 1 base from V and 1 base from J; bases unmatched to any gene: 1. Germline CDR1 is SGHRS and CDR2 is YFSETQ. The CDR3 runs 14 residues. CDR3: CASSLRLAQETQYF. In nucleotides, the CDR3 is TGCGCCAGCAGCTTGAGACTAGCCCAAGAGACCCAGTACTTC.

The chain couples TRBV2 to TRBJ1-4; possible D gene TRBD1, 6 bases. Germline CDR1 SNHLY, CDR2 FYNNEI. Trimming left V 7 bases short and J 7 bases short, with 13 bases between. The CDR3 is made up of 13 amino acids. CDR3 in amino acids: CASTRDMSEKLFF. CDR3 nucleotides: TGTGCCAGCACCCGGGACATGAGTGAAAAACTGTTTTTT.

The gene calls are TRBV5-4 and TRBJ1-2; no definite D call. The CDR3 length is 15 residues. Germline V gene sequence: CDR1 SGHNT, CDR2 YYREEE (reference sequence). Trimming cost V 0 bases and J 9 bases, with 18 bases left between them. CDR3 sequence: CASSLAIDPSGRYTF. CDR3 DNA: TGTGCCAGCAGCTTGGCCATCGACCCCTCCGGTCGCTACACCTTC. Full variable domain (rest looked up from reference TRBV5-4 and TRBJ1-2): ETGVTQSPTHLIKTRGQQVTLRCSSQSGHNTVSWYQQALGQGPQFIFQYYREEENGRGNFPPRFSGLQFPNYSSELNVNALELDDSALYLCASSLAIDPSGRYTFGSGTRLTVV.

The rearrangement uses TRBV3-1 (or the pseudogene TRBV3-2) and TRBJ1-2; D is perhaps TRBD1 (5 bases). The V and J ends lost 4 bases and 4 bases respectively, with 22 bases between them. The CDR3 contains 17 residues. Looked up from germline, CDR1 is LGHDT and CDR2 is YNNKEL (reference sequence). CDR3 DNA: TGTGCCAGCAGCCCCCAGAGAACTTGGACGGGGGTCTATGGCTACACCTTC. Translating gives CASSPQRTWTGVYGYTF.

The CDR3 protein is CASSPRGGGTGELFF. As DNA, the CDR3 is TGTGCCAGCAGCCCCAGAGGGGGCGGCACCGGGGAGCTGTTTTTT. The chain uses TRBV9 and TRBJ2-2, with 7 bases aligning to TRBD1. The germline V gene encodes CDR1 SGDLS and CDR2 YYNGEE. V dropped 4 bases and J dropped 4; count of bases not matched to a gene: 7. The CDR3 totals 15 residues.

V usage is TRBV10-3 and J usage is TRBJ2-3; a possible D gene is TRBD1 (5 bases). The CDR3 is made up of 16 amino acids. Trimming cost V 4 bases and J 0 bases, with 14 bases left between them. Germline values: CDR1 ENHRY, CDR2 SYGVKD. CDR3 protein: CAISVDRSSSTDTQYF. CDR3 bases: TGTGCCATCAGTGTAGACAGAAGCTCTAGCACAGATACGCAGTATTTT.

The chain combines TRBV18 with TRBJ2-7; D not resolved. From germline, CDR1 is KGHSH and CDR2 LQKENI. The CDR3 spans 15 residues. V was shortened by 0 bases and J by 0 bases, with 9 bases between the two germline ends. The CDR3 nucleotides are TGTGCCAGCTCACCACCGGTACGAAGCTCCTACGAGCAGTACTTC. Protein sequence: CASSPPVRSSYEQYF.